These T cell receptor beta chains were read from a single sample in a study of T cells after yellow fever vaccination. In TCRdb, the 5' RACE reads were re-called with MiXCR into one record per CDR3 protein. The sample consists of 500,000 to 550,000 distinct CDR3 sequences, 21% of them appearing once. The sequenced sample was PBMCs, obtained roughly 23 days after the first yellow fever vaccination. The source of these receptors is a man aged 18 to 29 who received the YFV17D yellow fever vaccine. The CDR3 runs from the conserved cysteine through the conserved F or W. D genes are given only for firm matches. Some rows have no size entry. The others give once, few or many, or a class for an expanded clone.

v_call,clone_size,j_call,cdr3_length,d_call,cdr3_aa,cdr3_nt
TRBV20-1,once,TRBJ1-2,15,TRBD1,CSARDFTGANYGYTF,TGCAGTGCTAGAGATTTCACAGGGGCTAACTATGGCTACACCTTC
TRBV4-2,NA,TRBJ2-5,16,NA,CASSQEPGSGSETQYF,TGTGCCAGCAGCCAAGAACCAGGCAGTGGATCCGAGACCCAGTACTTC
TRBV11-3,NA,TRBJ1-6,15,NA,CASSSAGQGCSPLHF,TGTGCCAGCAGCTCCGCGGGACAAGGGTGTTCACCCCTCCACTTT
TRBV7-9,few,TRBJ1-2,14,NA,CASTITGTLGGYTF,TGTGCCAGCACCATCACCGGGACCTTAGGCGGCTACACCTTC
TRBV4-3,NA,TRBJ2-1,17,NA,CASSQKLTRISYNEQFF,TGCGCCAGCAGCCAAAAACTTACTAGGATATCCTACAATGAGCAGTTCTTC
TRBV10-1,NA,TRBJ2-3,16,NA,CASSEASGSGTDTQYF,TGCGCCAGCAGTGAAGCTTCAGGGAGTGGCACAGATACGCAGTATTTT
TRBV7-2,NA,TRBJ2-2,13,NA,CASSYTPTGELFF,TGTGCCAGCAGCTATACCCCCACCGGGGAGCTGTTTTTT
TRBV11-2,NA,TRBJ2-5,17,NA,CASSSTPQGLYGETQYF,TGTGCCAGCAGCTCTACCCCCCAGGGGCTATACGGGGAGACCCAGTACTTC
TRBV2,many,TRBJ2-5,15,TRBD2,CASSVGERGGQTQYF,TGTGCCAGCAGTGTGGGCGAGCGGGGGGGCCAGACCCAGTACTTC
TRBV5-1,NA,TRBJ2-2,15,TRBD1,CASSRDRGDTGELFF,TGCGCCAGCAGCCGGGACAGGGGGGACACCGGGGAGCTGTTTTTT
TRBV20-1,few,TRBJ1-6,13,TRBD1,CSAPNRGDSPLHF,TGCAGTGCGCCAAACAGGGGGGATTCACCCCTCCACTTT
TRBV11-2,few,TRBJ1-3,14,NA,CASSIARSGNTIYF,TGTGCCAGCAGCATAGCCAGATCTGGAAACACCATATATTTT
TRBV7-7,NA,TRBJ2-5,15,TRBD2,CASSPGGAIQETQYF,TGTGCTAGCAGCCCCGGGGGGGCGATTCAAGAGACCCAGTACTTC
TRBV9,few,TRBJ1-6,15,NA,CASSPGAAHNSPLHF,TGTGCCAGCAGCCCCGGGGCTGCACACAATTCACCCCTCCACTTT
TRBV7-2,few,TRBJ1-4,16,TRBD1,CASSLGGDRGGVKLFF,TGTGCCAGCAGCTTAGGCGGGGACAGGGGAGGGGTCAAACTGTTTTTT
TRBV6-5,NA,TRBJ1-2,16,NA,CASSYSNWDGRYGYTF,TGTGCCAGCAGTTACTCGAATTGGGATGGGCGCTATGGCTACACCTTC
TRBV4-3,NA,TRBJ1-1,16,NA,CASSQDRDSTNTEAFF,TGCGCCAGCAGCCAAGATCGAGACAGCACGAACACTGAAGCTTTCTTT
TRBV5-1,NA,TRBJ1-3,15,NA,CASSQDARSGNTIYF,TGCGCCAGCAGTCAGGACGCACGCTCTGGAAACACCATATATTTT
TRBV12-3/TRBV12-4,many,TRBJ2-5,13,TRBD1,CASRGQGQETQYF,TGTGCCAGCAGGGGACAGGGACAAGAGACCCAGTACTTC
TRBV4-3,many,TRBJ2-7,16,TRBD1,CASSPEPSGTGYEQYF,TGCGCCAGCAGCCCGGAGCCCTCGGGGACAGGCTACGAGCAGTACTTC
TRBV30,NA,TRBJ2-5,12,NA,CAWSLASETQYF,TGTGCCTGGAGTTTAGCGAGCGAGACCCAGTACTTC
TRBV28,NA,TRBJ2-6,12,NA,CASSGWDNVLTF,TGTGCCAGCAGTGGTTGGGATAACGTCCTGACTTTC
TRBV12-3/TRBV12-4,NA,TRBJ2-1,11,NA,CASSWSYEQFF,TGTGCCAGCAGTTGGAGCTATGAGCAGTTCTTC
TRBV4-3,NA,TRBJ2-7,14,NA,CASSQGPVGVEQYF,TGCGCCAGCAGCCAAGGACCGGTCGGGGTCGAGCAGTACTTC
TRBV12-3/TRBV12-4,NA,TRBJ2-2,15,NA,CASSLRGLNTGELFF,TGTGCCAGCAGTCTCAGGGGTCTCAACACCGGGGAGCTGTTTTTT
TRBV5-1,NA,TRBJ2-3,14,TRBD1,CASRDRGHMDTQYF,TGCGCCAGCAGGGACAGGGGCCACATGGATACGCAGTATTTT
TRBV18,NA,TRBJ2-5,14,TRBD2,CASSPNQAGETQYF,TGTGCCAGCTCACCAAACCAAGCGGGGGAGACCCAGTACTTC
TRBV6-1,few,TRBJ2-3,15,NA,CASTAGHPGTDTQYF,TGTGCCAGCACCGCCGGGCACCCGGGCACAGATACGCAGTATTTT
TRBV10-1,NA,TRBJ2-2,13,NA,CASSDGLTGELFF,TGCGCCAGCAGTGACGGCTTGACCGGGGAGCTGTTTTTT
TRBV5-1,few,TRBJ2-3,16,NA,CASSSPDRTYTDTQYF,TGCGCCAGCAGCTCCCCCGACAGGACTTACACAGATACGCAGTATTTT
TRBV3-1,many,TRBJ2-5,16,TRBD1,CASSQARDRVKETQYF,TGTGCCAGCAGCCAAGCTAGGGACAGGGTAAAAGAGACCCAGTACTTC
TRBV7-3,few,TRBJ1-1,13,NA,CASGVTATTEAFF,TGTGCCAGCGGGGTGACCGCGACAACTGAAGCTTTCTTT
TRBV9,few,TRBJ2-7,14,TRBD1,CASSAAQGTYEQYF,TGTGCCAGCAGCGCCGCACAGGGGACCTACGAGCAGTACTTC
TRBV11-2,many,TRBJ1-1,16,NA,CASTLRSQNVNTEAFF,TGTGCCAGCACCCTACGATCACAGAATGTGAACACTGAAGCTTTCTTT
TRBV10-3,NA,TRBJ1-3,19,NA,CAISEARDIGRFSGNTIYF,TGTGCCATCAGCGAGGCCCGGGACATCGGACGGTTCTCTGGAAACACCATATATTTT
TRBV2,NA,TRBJ1-4,12,NA,CASRPTNEKLFF,TGTGCCAGCCGACCGACTAATGAAAAACTGTTTTTT
TRBV20-1,NA,TRBJ2-1,12,NA,CSARVQKVEQFF,TGCAGTGCTAGAGTTCAAAAGGTTGAGCAGTTCTTC
TRBV12-3/TRBV12-4,NA,TRBJ2-5,12,TRBD1,CASTRDSQTQYF,TGTGCCAGCACTAGGGACAGCCAGACCCAGTACTTC
TRBV18,many,TRBJ2-1,14,TRBD2,CASSPPAGGSEQFF,TGTGCCAGCTCCCCCCCGGCGGGGGGCAGTGAGCAGTTCTTC
TRBV6-2/TRBV6-3,NA,TRBJ1-6,16,NA,CASSPLRTVTNSPLHF,TGTGCCAGCAGCCCCCTCCGGACGGTCACCAATTCACCCCTCCACTTT
TRBV6-1,NA,TRBJ1-5,14,NA,CASSETNEQQPQHF,TGTGCCAGCAGTGAAACTAATGAACAACAGCCCCAGCATTTT